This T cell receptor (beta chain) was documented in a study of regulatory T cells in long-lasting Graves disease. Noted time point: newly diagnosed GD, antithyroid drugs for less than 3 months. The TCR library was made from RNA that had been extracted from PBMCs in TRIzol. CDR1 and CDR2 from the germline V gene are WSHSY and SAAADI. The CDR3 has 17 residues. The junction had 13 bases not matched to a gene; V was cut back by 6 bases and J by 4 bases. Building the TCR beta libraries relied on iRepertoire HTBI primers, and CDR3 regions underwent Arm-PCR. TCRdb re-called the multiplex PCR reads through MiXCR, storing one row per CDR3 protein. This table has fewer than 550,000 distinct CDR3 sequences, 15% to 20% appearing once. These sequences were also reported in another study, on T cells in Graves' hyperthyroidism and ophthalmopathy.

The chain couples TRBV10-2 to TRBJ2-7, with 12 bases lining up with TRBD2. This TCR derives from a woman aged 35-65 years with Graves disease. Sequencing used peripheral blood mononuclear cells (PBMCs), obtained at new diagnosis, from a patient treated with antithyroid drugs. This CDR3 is CASRATSGGSDIYEQYF. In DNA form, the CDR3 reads TGCGCCAGCAGGGCGACTAGCGGGGGCTCCGACATTTACGAGCAGTACTTC.